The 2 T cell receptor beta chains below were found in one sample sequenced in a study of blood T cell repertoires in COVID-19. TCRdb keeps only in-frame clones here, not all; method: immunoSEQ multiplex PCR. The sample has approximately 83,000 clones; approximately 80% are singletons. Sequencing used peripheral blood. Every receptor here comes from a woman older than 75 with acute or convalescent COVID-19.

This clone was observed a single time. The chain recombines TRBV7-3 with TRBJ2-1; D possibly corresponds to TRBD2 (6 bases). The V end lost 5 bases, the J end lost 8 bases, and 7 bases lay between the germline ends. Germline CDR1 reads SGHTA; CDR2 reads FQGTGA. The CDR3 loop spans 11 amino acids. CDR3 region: CASSGGDEQFF. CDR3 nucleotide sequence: TGTGCCAGCAGCGGCGGGGATGAGCAGTTCTTC.

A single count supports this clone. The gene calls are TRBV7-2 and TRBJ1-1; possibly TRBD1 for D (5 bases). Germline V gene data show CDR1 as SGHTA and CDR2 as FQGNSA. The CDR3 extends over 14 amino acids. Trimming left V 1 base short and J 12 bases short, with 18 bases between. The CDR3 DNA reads TGTGCCAGCAGCTTAGGAGGCCAGGGACTTTTAACTTTCTTT. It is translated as CASSLGGQGLLTFF.